A single sample gave rise to the 31 T cell receptor beta chains below, sequenced in a study of blood T cell repertoires in COVID-19. This table comes from immunoSEQ multiplex PCR, and its TCRdb copy is limited to in-frame clones, with some not included. The data show about 180,000 clones, more than 80% seen once. Sequencing was done on a sample of peripheral blood. The receptors shown here come from a human donor in a cohort sampled during active COVID-19.

The gene calls are TRBV14 and TRBJ1-1; 12 nucleotides line up with TRBD1. Per the germline V gene, CDR1 is SGHDN and CDR2 is FVKESK. The CDR3 totals 17 residues. Trimming cost V 4 bases and J 5 bases; bases outside gene matches: 11. CDR3 loop: CASSLGTGTGGGTEAFF. CDR3 in DNA: TGTGCCAGCAGCCTCGGAACCGGGACAGGGGGCGGGACTGAAGCTTTCTTT.

J is TRBJ1-1 and V is TRBV5-4; D is uncertain. CDR1 and CDR2 (germline): SGHNT, YYREEE (reference sequence). V was cut by 0 bases and J by 5 bases, with 17 bases left in between. This CDR3 comprises 16 residues. CDR3 in amino acids: CASSLGHGYGRTEAFF. In nucleotides, the CDR3 is TGTGCCAGCAGCTTGGGCCATGGTTACGGGAGAACTGAAGCTTTCTTT. Complete variable domain (other parts from reference TRBV5-4 and TRBJ1-1): ETGVTQSPTHLIKTRGQQVTLRCSSQSGHNTVSWYQQALGQGPQFIFQYYREEENGRGNFPPRFSGLQFPNYSSELNVNALELDDSALYLCASSLGHGYGRTEAFFGQGTRLTVV.

The genes are TRBV27 and TRBJ2-7; 7 bases agree with TRBD2. The CDR3 covers 16 residues. CDR1 is MNHEY, CDR2 SMNVEV, per germline (reference sequence). The V gene end was trimmed by 3 bases and the J gene end by 5 bases; junction bases not matched to a gene: 13. CDR3 nucleotide sequence: TGTGCCAGCAGTTTCGATTTAGAGGCGGGGGTGCACGAGCAGTACTTC. Protein: CASSFDLEAGVHEQYF.

The gene calls are TRBV2 and TRBJ1-1; perhaps TRBD1 as D (6 bases). Germline loops: CDR1 SNHLY, CDR2 FYNNEI. V gave up 7 bases and J gave up 3 bases, with 12 bases separating them. There are 13 residues in the CDR3. This CDR3 reads CASMGARDTEAFF. In nucleotides, the CDR3 is TGTGCCAGCATGGGGGCGCGGGACACTGAAGCTTTCTTT.

This clone was seen more than once but under ten times. This chain connects TRBV5-4 to TRBJ2-7; 8 positions agree with TRBD1. With 2 bases clipped from V and 2 bases from J, the junction kept 6 bases outside the gene matches. This CDR3 has 15 residues. Germline CDR1 is SGHNT and CDR2 is YYREEE (reference sequence). The CDR3 loop is CASSLGGQVAYEQYF. CDR3 sequence (DNA): TGTGCCAGCAGCTTAGGGGGACAGGTTGCCTACGAGCAGTACTTC.

This clone showed up just a few times. V usage is TRBV27 and J usage is TRBJ1-6; D is unresolved. Germline V CDR1 and CDR2: MNHEY, SMNVEV (reference sequence). This CDR3 region has 16 residues. The V end was cut by 3 bases, the J end by 8 bases, with 17 bases between. For the CDR3, the DNA is TGTGCCAGCAGTTTTTGGCGGGGAGAATCCGATTCACCCCTCCACTTT. Translated: CASSFWRGESDSPLHF.

V and J are TRBV7-9 and TRBJ2-5; 9 nucleotides agree with TRBD2. After removal of 5 bases from V and 2 bases from J, the junction contained 9 bases not matched to a gene. Germline V CDR1 and CDR2: SEHNR, FQNEAQ (reference sequence). The CDR3 sequence is 16 residues long. CDR3 bases: TGTGCCAGCAGCACCCTTACAGCGGGGGGACAAGAGACCCAGTACTTC. It translates to CASSTLTAGGQETQYF.

The V gene is TRBV19, the J gene TRBJ2-7, with 7 bases identical to TRBD1. Germline lookup yields CDR1 LNHDA and CDR2 SQIVND (reference sequence). The ends lost 7 bases at V and 0 bases at J; junction bases unmatched: 6. This CDR3 contains 14 residues. CDR3 coding DNA: TGTGCCAGTACCAGTGAGGGGGCCTCCTACGAGCAGTACTTC. Translated: CASTSEGASYEQYF.

This chain uses TRBV5-1 with TRBJ2-5; D call uncertain. V was clipped by 1 base and J by 2 bases, with 3 bases between them. Per germline, CDR1 SGHRS and CDR2 YFSETQ. This CDR3 comprises 12 residues. The CDR3 DNA follows: TGCGCCAGCAGCTTGTCGCAAGAGACCCAGTACTTC. As protein: CASSLSQETQYF.

J is TRBJ1-4 and V is TRBV2; D unresolved. Trimming removed 10 bases at V and 5 bases at J, with 14 bases between. The CDR3 is 13 residues long. CDR1 is SNHLY and CDR2 is FYNNEI in the germline V gene. CDR3 sequence: CATRRERNEKLFF. The CDR3 nucleotides read TGTGCCACTCGGCGGGAGAGAAATGAAAAACTGTTTTTT. Looking up the rest from reference TRBV2 and TRBJ1-4 gives the full variable domain: EPEVTQTPSHQVTQMGQEVILRCVPISNHLYFYWYRQILGQKVEFLVSFYNNEISEKSEIFDDQFSVERPDGSNFTLKIRSTKLEDSAMYFCATRRERNEKLFFGSGTQLSVL.

This chain joins TRBV7-2 and TRBJ2-7; 8 bases are a match to TRBD1. CDR1 and CDR2 from the germline V gene are SGHTA and FQGNSA. J lost 5 bases, V lost 5 bases, and 8 bases had no gene match. The CDR3 consists of 14 residues. The DNA of the CDR3 is TGTGCCAGCAGCGCCAGGACAGGGACCAACGAGCAGTACTTC. As protein: CASSARTGTNEQYF.

This clone was counted between two and nine times. The chain is built from TRBV5-1 and TRBJ1-1; 11 nucleotides line up with TRBD1. The CDR3 consists of 14 residues. Per germline, CDR1 SGHRS and CDR2 YFSETQ. J lost 5 bases, V lost 4 bases, and 4 bases had no gene match. The DNA of the CDR3 is TGCGCCAGCAGCCAAGGGACAGGGGGGACTGAAGCTTTCTTT. Translated, it gives CASSQGTGGTEAFF.

This rearrangement joins TRBV29-1 to TRBJ2-7, with 10 bases fitting TRBD1. There are 16 residues in the CDR3. The J segment lost 3 bases and the V segment lost 5 bases, leaving 13 bases of the junction unmatched. The V gene's germline CDR1 is SQVTM and CDR2 ANQGSEA. The CDR3 DNA reads as TGCAGCGTTCCCGGGACAGGGGACGACCCCGGCTACGAGCAGTACTTC. This gives the protein CSVPGTGDDPGYEQYF.

On this clone itself: Its ends do not fully match the called genes, so a read error is possible. CDR3 protein: CANSPREVTAFF. Written as DNA, the CDR3 is TGTGCCAACAGTCCCCGGGAGGTAACGGCTTTCTTT. The chain has TRBV6-5 and TRBJ1-1; D not resolved. Germline V gives CDR1 MNHEY, CDR2 SVGAGI. This CDR3 contains 12 residues.

The CDR3 DNA reads TGTGCCAGTACTCCACTCGACAGGAACTATGGCTACACCTTC. As protein: CASTPLDRNYGYTF. The J gene is TRBJ1-2, the V gene TRBV19; D is possibly TRBD1 (6 bases). The ends were cut back, 7 bases at V and 2 bases at J, with 14 bases in the middle. This CDR3 is built from 14 residues. Germline-derived CDR1 and CDR2 are LNHDA and SQIVND (reference sequence).

The chain employs TRBV19 and TRBJ1-1; D possibly corresponds to TRBD1 (6 bases). CDR1 is LNHDA, CDR2 SQIVND, per germline (reference sequence). The CDR3 is 14 amino acids. V gave up 10 bases and J gave up 1 base, with 16 bases separating them. CDR3: CATAPHRENTEAFF. CDR3 in DNA: TGTGCCACCGCACCACACAGGGAGAACACTGAAGCTTTCTTT.

This clone was seen a single time. The chain uses TRBV6-1 and TRBJ1-2; D not certain. This CDR3 region has 14 residues. Trimming pared 3 bases from V and 5 bases from J, leaving 13 bases between. Germline lookup yields CDR1 MNHNS and CDR2 SASEGT. CDR3 loop: CASSDRVPLYGYTF. CDR3 coding DNA: TGTGCCAGCAGTGACCGCGTACCTCTGTATGGCTACACCTTC.

The rearrangement links TRBV5-4 to TRBJ1-2; TRBD1 might be the D (5 bases). The CDR3 is 14 residues long. CDR1 and CDR2 (germline): SGHNT, YYREEE (reference sequence). Between the trimmed V and J ends, which lost 5 bases and 4 bases, there was a span of 15 bases. As DNA, the CDR3 is TGTGCCAGCAGTCCGCGGGGCTTGGGCTATGGCTACACCTTC. This sequence encodes CASSPRGLGYGYTF.

This chain connects TRBV11-2 to TRBJ1-2, with a weak D call TRBD1 (5 bases). V was cut by 1 base and J by 6 bases, with 12 bases left in between. The germline CDR1 and CDR2 sequences are SGHAT and FQNNGV. The CDR3 sequence is 14 residues long. The CDR3 DNA sequence: TGTGCCAGCAGCTTAGCAGGACATACGGATGGCTACACCTTC. This gives the protein CASSLAGHTDGYTF.

The chain couples TRBV13 to TRBJ2-1, with 8 bases that match TRBD2. CDR3 length equals 15 residues. V lost 3 bases to trimming and J lost 3 bases; unmatched junction nucleotides: 4. Germline CDR1 is PRHDT and CDR2 is FYEKMQ (reference sequence). In DNA form, the CDR3 reads TGTGCCAGCAGCTTGGGGACTAGTGTCTACAATGAGCAGTTCTTC. Translation gives CASSLGTSVYNEQFF.

The chain joins TRBV20-1 to TRBJ1-4; tentatively, D is TRBD1 (6 bases). Germline CDR1 is DFQATT and CDR2 is SNEGSKA (reference sequence). Deletions cut 3 bases from V and 7 bases from J, with 18 bases between. This CDR3 region has 15 residues. As DNA, the CDR3 is TGCAGTGCTAGTTCCCTCAGGGGAGGGAGTGAAAAACTGTTTTTT. It specifies CSASSLRGGSEKLFF.

This chain links TRBV5-6 with TRBJ1-5; possible D gene TRBD1, 5 bases. CDR3 length: 15 residues. V was trimmed by 4 bases and J by 1 base, leaving 12 bases between them. The germline V gene encodes CDR1 SGHDT and CDR2 YYEEEE. The CDR3 nucleotides read TGTGCCAGCAGCCCCGGGACTGAGAGCAATCAGCCCCAGCATTTT. This translates into CASSPGTESNQPQHF.

The genes are TRBV3-1 (or the pseudogene TRBV3-2) and TRBJ2-5; D perhaps matches TRBD1 (6 bases). Per the germline V gene, CDR1 is LGHDT and CDR2 is YNNKEL (reference sequence). The CDR3 spans 14 residues. V lost 1 base and J lost 4, with 10 bases in between. CDR3 region: CASSQGGPSETQYF. CDR3 in DNA: TGTGCCAGCAGCCAAGGGGGGCCCTCAGAGACCCAGTACTTC.

This clone has a single count. V usage is TRBV5-1 and J usage is TRBJ2-1, with TRBD1 matching over 7 bases. Germline V gene sequence: CDR1 SGHRS, CDR2 YFSETQ. Trimming took 1 base from V and 8 from J; bases not matched to a gene: 3. The CDR3 totals 13 residues. The CDR3: CASSLTGDDEQFF. CDR3 DNA: TGCGCCAGCAGCTTGACAGGGGACGATGAGCAGTTCTTC.

The rearrangement joins TRBV4-1 to TRBJ2-7; 7 bases fit TRBD1. The CDR3 is 14 residues long. Per germline, CDR1 MGHRA and CDR2 YSYEKL. V was clipped by 5 bases and J by 5 bases; unmatched bases: 9. The CDR3, as DNA: TGCGCCAGCAGCTTGGGACAGCCAGGGGACGAGCAGTACTTC. This codes for CASSLGQPGDEQYF.

The gene calls are TRBV2 and TRBJ2-1; 11 nucleotides line up with TRBD2. The CDR3 is 14 amino acids. Germline V gene lookup returns CDR1 SNHLY and CDR2 FYNNEI. V was clipped by 11 bases and J by 10 bases; unmatched bases: 13. For the CDR3, the DNA is TGTGCCTCAGCCAGGATAGCGGGGGGGTGGGAGCAGTTCTTC. It specifies CASARIAGGWEQFF.

This chain links TRBV5-1 with TRBJ2-7; TRBD2 is a possible D gene (6 bases). This CDR3 has 15 residues. Trimming left V 4 bases short and J 5 bases short, with 19 bases between. Germline-derived CDR1 and CDR2 are SGHRS and YFSETQ. The DNA for the CDR3 is TGCGCCAGCAGCCTTGTGCGGGGCACAGCGGACGAGCAGTACTTC. It codes for CASSLVRGTADEQYF.

The chain links TRBV1 to TRBJ2-7; the table's D call, TRBD2, was not checked against the DNA. TRBV1 corresponds to a pseudogene. This CDR3 has 15 residues. CDR3 protein: CTSGPLAGSTYEQYF. CDR3 DNA: TGCACCAGCGGACCTCTAGCGGGGAGCACCTACGAGCAGTACTTC.

This chain joins TRBV5-1 and TRBJ2-1, with a tentative D call TRBD1 (5 bases). Trimming left V 5 bases short and J 9 bases short, with 18 bases between. Germline V CDR1 and CDR2: SGHRS, YFSETQ. CDR3 length: 14 amino acids. This CDR3 reads CASRGLIGAAEQFF. Written as DNA, the CDR3 is TGCGCCAGCAGGGGGTTGATTGGGGCAGCTGAGCAGTTCTTC.

The rearrangement joins TRBV4-1 to TRBJ1-5; 7 positions agree with TRBD1. V shed 6 bases, J shed 4 bases, and the junction held 6 bases outside the gene matches. From germline, CDR1 is MGHRA and CDR2 YSYEKL. CDR3 length: 14 residues. The CDR3 protein is CASRPTGRNQPQHF. The CDR3 DNA reads TGCGCCAGCAGACCGACAGGGCGGAATCAGCCCCAGCATTTT.

CDR3 protein: CASHFGNMGPTF. CDR3 sequence (DNA): TGTGCCAGCCATTTTGGCAATATGGGCCCCACCTTC. This chain joins TRBV12-3 or TRBV12-4 and TRBJ1-2; D remains ambiguous. V was clipped by 8 bases and J by 13 bases, with 20 bases between them. The CDR3 is made up of 12 amino acids.